These 7 T cell receptor beta chains came from one sample sequenced in a study of cytomegalovirus exposure and HLA in healthy donors. The PCR made use of 60 Vbeta and 13 Jbeta primers. This table comes from immunoSEQ multiplex PCR, and its TCRdb copy is limited to in-frame clones, with some not included. This table holds approximately 280,000 clones, more than 80% found once. Sequencing input: PBMCs. The receptors shown here come from a man aged 35 to 55 in good health and CMV-seropositive.

This chain connects TRBV18 to TRBJ2-7; 10 positions agree with TRBD1. The CDR3 spans 14 residues. Per the germline V gene, CDR1 is KGHSH and CDR2 is LQKENI. The ends lost 5 bases at V and 6 bases at J; junction bases unmatched: 7. CDR3 sequence: CASSSTGGLLEQYF. Written as DNA, the CDR3 is TGTGCCAGCTCATCGACAGGGGGCCTGCTCGAGCAGTACTTC.

The genes are TRBV5-4 and TRBJ2-2; 8 bases are shared with TRBD2. CDR3 length: 16 amino acids. V trimming: 0 bases; J trimming: 1 base; junction bases outside the gene matches: 2. Germline CDR1 reads SGHNT; CDR2 reads YYREEE (reference sequence). CDR3 in amino acids: CASSLGLAGNTGELFF. CDR3 sequence (DNA): TGTGCCAGCAGCTTGGGGCTAGCGGGGAACACCGGGGAGCTGTTTTTT. Together with reference TRBV5-4 and TRBJ2-2, the CDR3 gives the full variable domain: ETGVTQSPTHLIKTRGQQVTLRCSSQSGHNTVSWYQQALGQGPQFIFQYYREEENGRGNFPPRFSGLQFPNYSSELNVNALELDDSALYLCASSLGLAGNTGELFFGEGSRLTVL.

The chain is built from TRBV2 and TRBJ1-1; D is uncertain. CDR1 and CDR2 (germline): SNHLY, FYNNEI. The CDR3 runs to 15 residues. V lost 1 base and J lost 6, with 15 bases in between. In DNA form, the CDR3 reads TGTGCCAGCAGTGAAGGGGTAGGAGAGAGGTCTGAAGCTTTCTTT. Translation: CASSEGVGERSEAFF. The entire variable domain, with the rest obtained from reference TRBV2 and TRBJ1-1, is as follows: EPEVTQTPSHQVTQMGQEVILRCVPISNHLYFYWYRQILGQKVEFLVSFYNNEISEKSEIFDDQFSVERPDGSNFTLKIRSTKLEDSAMYFCASSEGVGERSEAFFGQGTRLTVV.

This sequence joins TRBV18 and TRBJ2-1, with D perhaps matching TRBD2 (5 bases). V dropped 2 bases and J dropped 9 bases, with 8 bases sitting between them. The CDR3 covers 12 residues. Germline assignment: CDR1 KGHSH and CDR2 LQKENI. The CDR3 DNA reads TGTGCCAGCTCACCAACTCGGGGTGAGCAGTTCTTC. This codes for CASSPTRGEQFF.

This chain joins TRBV2 and TRBJ1-2; 10 positions match TRBD1. The CDR3 contains 14 residues. CDR1 SNHLY and CDR2 FYNNEI come from the germline V gene. V was clipped by 7 bases and J by 2 bases; unmatched bases: 4. The CDR3 DNA reads as TGTGCCAGCACCGAGACAGGGGGCAACTATGGCTACACCTTC. Its protein is CASTETGGNYGYTF.

This clone was counted once. This chain links TRBV7-2 with TRBJ2-5, with TRBD1 matching 8 bases. The CDR3 is 15 amino acids. CDR1 SGHTA and CDR2 FQGNSA come from the germline V gene. The V segment lost 0 bases and the J segment 5 bases; nucleotides outside the gene matches: 5. CDR3 loop: CASSLARNRGETQYF. In nucleotides, the CDR3 is TGTGCCAGCAGCTTAGCCCGAAACAGGGGGGAGACCCAGTACTTC.

The chain has TRBV4-2 and TRBJ2-7; the match to TRBD1 covers 11 bases. CDR1 is LGHNA, CDR2 YNFKEQ, per germline. The CDR3 totals 16 residues. With 1 base clipped from V and 2 bases from J, the junction kept 4 bases outside the gene matches. The CDR3 protein is CASSQAGTGGPYEQYF. Written as DNA, the CDR3 is TGTGCCAGCAGCCAAGCCGGGACAGGGGGACCCTACGAGCAGTACTTC.